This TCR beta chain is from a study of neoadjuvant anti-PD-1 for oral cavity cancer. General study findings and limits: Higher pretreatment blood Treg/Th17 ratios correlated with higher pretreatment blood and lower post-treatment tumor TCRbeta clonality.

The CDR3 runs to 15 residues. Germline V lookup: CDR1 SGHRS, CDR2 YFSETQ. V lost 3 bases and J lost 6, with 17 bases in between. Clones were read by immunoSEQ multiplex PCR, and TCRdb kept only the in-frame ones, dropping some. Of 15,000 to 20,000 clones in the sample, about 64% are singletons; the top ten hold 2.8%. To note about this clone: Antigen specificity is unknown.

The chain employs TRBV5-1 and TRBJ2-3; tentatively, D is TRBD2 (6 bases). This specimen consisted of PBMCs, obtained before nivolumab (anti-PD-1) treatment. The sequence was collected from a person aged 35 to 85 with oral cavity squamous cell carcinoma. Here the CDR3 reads CASSWEALAGDTQYF. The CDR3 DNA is TGCGCCAGCAGCTGGGAAGCACTAGCTGGGGATACGCAGTATTTT.